The 28 T cell receptor beta chains listed next were all sequenced from one sample in a study of T-cell reconstitution after alpha-beta-depleted transplantation in children. A TCRbeta library incorporating unique molecular identifiers was prepared. Each CDR3 protein gets one entry after TCRdb re-called the PCR reads with MiXCR. The sample has 120,000 or so distinct CDR3 sequences, roughly 23% seen once. The sequenced sample was PBMCs, mostly from graft donor cells, obtained 180 days after TCRalphabeta/CD19-depleted stem cell transplant. Receptors originate from a male patient between 2 and 10 years old who had a stem cell transplant for chronic granulomatous disease, so the T cells may come from the graft donor.

There are many counts of this clonotype. The genes are TRBV6-5 and TRBJ2-7; 8 bases agree with TRBD1. Looked up from germline, CDR1 is MNHEY and CDR2 is SVGAGI. V lost 5 bases, J lost 0 bases, and 6 bases stayed unmatched. The CDR3 runs to 15 residues. The CDR3, as DNA: TGTGCCAGCAGTAGGGGACAGGCGAGCTCCTACGAGCAGTACTTC. This sequence encodes CASSRGQASSYEQYF.

The chain has TRBV5-1 and TRBJ2-7; 7 nucleotides align to TRBD2. Germline V lookup: CDR1 SGHRS, CDR2 YFSETQ. Trimming at V came to 0 bases and at J to 2 bases, leaving 11 bases not matched to a gene. The CDR3 sequence is 17 residues long. DNA for the CDR3: TGCGCCAGCAGCTTGGTTGGCGGGGGATCTGTCACCTACGAGCAGTACTTC. Amino acid sequence: CASSLVGGGSVTYEQYF. Using reference TRBV5-1 and TRBJ2-7 for the parts outside the CDR3, the full variable domain is KAGVTQTPRYLIKTRGQQVTLSCSPISGHRSVSWYQQTPGQGLQFLFEYFSETQRNKGNFPGRFSGRQFSNSRSEMNVSTLELGDSALYLCASSLVGGGSVTYEQYFGPGTRLTVT.

This clonotype was found a few times. The chain carries TRBV12-3 or TRBV12-4 and TRBJ2-1; 11 bases line up with TRBD1. V was clipped by 7 bases and J by 4 bases; unmatched bases: 6. The CDR3 extends over 15 amino acids. CDR3 sequence: CASKTGTGGYNEQFF. CDR3 coding DNA: TGTGCCAGCAAAACCGGGACAGGGGGTTACAATGAGCAGTTCTTC.

This clonotype was recorded at least ten times. The rearrangement links TRBV20-1 to TRBJ2-1; 16 bases agree with TRBD2. From germline, CDR1 is DFQATT and CDR2 SNEGSKA (reference sequence). With V trimmed by 6 bases and J by 3 bases, 8 bases remained unmatched. This CDR3 comprises 17 residues. This CDR3 is CSAPGLAGGFGYNEQFF. Here the CDR3 DNA reads TGCAGTGCCCCGGGACTAGCGGGAGGGTTCGGCTACAATGAGCAGTTCTTC.

The J gene is TRBJ1-4, the V gene TRBV9, with 7 bases aligning to TRBD1. The V and J ends lost 7 bases and 7 bases, in that order; junction bases with no gene match: 10. Germline CDR1 is SGDLS and CDR2 is YYNGEE. The CDR3 is made up of 14 amino acids. This CDR3 is CASGLTGRREKLFF. CDR3 bases: TGTGCCAGCGGTTTGACAGGGCGGCGTGAAAAACTGTTTTTT.

The chain has TRBV4-1 and TRBJ1-2, with TRBD1 as a possible D gene (6 bases). The V end lost 6 bases, the J end lost 1 base, and 15 bases lay between the germline ends. Germline lookup yields CDR1 MGHRA and CDR2 YSYEKL. CDR3 length equals 15 residues. CDR3 DNA: TGCGCCAGCAGACCTACTTGGACAGATAACTATGGCTACACCTTC. It yields the protein CASRPTWTDNYGYTF.

This clonotype was counted ten times or more. The chain carries TRBV12-3 or TRBV12-4 and TRBJ2-3; TRBD1 matches at 7 bases. The CDR3 consists of 14 residues. V dropped 4 bases and J dropped 0; count of bases not matched to a gene: 1. The DNA of the CDR3 is TGTGCCAGCAGTTCGGACAGGAGCACAGATACGCAGTATTTT. This sequence encodes CASSSDRSTDTQYF.

V and J are TRBV6-2 or TRBV6-3 and TRBJ2-7; tentatively, D is TRBD2 (6 bases). The CDR3 loop spans 15 amino acids. V shed 2 bases and J shed 4 bases, with 15 bases lying between them. CDR1 and CDR2 from the germline V gene are MNHEY and SVGEGT. CDR3 sequence (DNA): TGTGCCAGCAGTTACCCGGCAGCGGGCGCTTACGAGCAGTACTTC. Amino acid sequence: CASSYPAAGAYEQYF.

This clonotype has at least ten counts. This chain connects TRBV25-1 to TRBJ1-2; D is ambiguous. CDR3 length: 15 amino acids. CDR1 and CDR2 (germline): MGHDK, SYGVNS. The V gene lost 3 bases and the J gene lost 3 bases, with 14 bases spanning the gap. For the CDR3, the DNA is TGTGCCAGCAGTGAGGATTCGACCCGTGACTATGGCTACACCTTC. Translated, it gives CASSEDSTRDYGYTF.

This clonotype has a count of ten or more. This chain connects TRBV20-1 to TRBJ2-7; D is perhaps TRBD1 or TRBD2 (6 bases each). Germline V gene lookup returns CDR1 DFQATT and CDR2 SNEGSKA (reference sequence). Trimming cost V 5 bases and J 2 bases, with 16 bases left between them. This CDR3 has 14 residues. CDR3 amino acids: CSAPAGGGTYEQYF. The CDR3 nucleotides are TGCAGTGCTCCCGCCGGGGGCGGGACCTACGAGCAGTACTTC.

This clonotype was counted at least ten times. CDR3 region: CSALGLYTDTQYF. The CDR3 DNA reads as TGCAGTGCCCTGGGACTCTACACAGATACGCAGTATTTT. The chain recombines TRBV20-1 with TRBJ2-3, with a weak D call TRBD2 (6 bases). The germline CDR1 and CDR2 sequences are DFQATT and SNEGSKA (reference sequence). This CDR3 is built from 13 residues. V shed 6 bases and J shed 2 bases, with 12 bases lying between them.

The rearrangement joins TRBV27 to TRBJ2-1; TRBD2 matches at 7 bases. The V and J ends lost 10 bases and 1 base, in that order; junction bases with no gene match: 10. The CDR3 has 15 amino acids. CDR1 is MNHEY and CDR2 is SMNVEV in the germline V gene (reference sequence). The CDR3 DNA is TGTGCCACCGTCGCTTCCGGGAGGTCCTACAATGAGCAGTTCTTC. Translated, it gives CATVASGRSYNEQFF.

The chain couples TRBV20-1 to TRBJ2-4, with 8 bases aligning to TRBD1. CDR3 length: 15 residues. V trimming: 4 bases; J trimming: 0 bases; junction bases outside the gene matches: 5. Germline CDR1 and CDR2: DFQATT and SNEGSKA (reference sequence). The CDR3 region has the DNA TGCAGTGCTATTGGGACAGGCAGAGCCAAAAACATTCAGTACTTC. It yields the protein CSAIGTGRAKNIQYF.

In its sample, this clonotype was seen many times. This sequence joins TRBV20-1 and TRBJ1-2; maybe TRBD1 (5 bases). This CDR3 comprises 13 residues. V gave up 5 bases and J gave up 0 bases, with 10 bases separating them. Looked up from germline, CDR1 is DFQATT and CDR2 is SNEGSKA (reference sequence). CDR3 sequence (DNA): TGCAGTGCTGGGGCAAGGTCTAACTATGGCTACACCTTC. This sequence encodes CSAGARSNYGYTF.

This clonotype was observed many times. The CDR3 loop is CSASGAMGRSYEQYF. CDR3 nucleotide sequence: TGCAGTGCTTCTGGGGCTATGGGGCGCTCCTACGAGCAGTACTTC. The V gene is TRBV20-1, the J gene TRBJ2-7; D possibly corresponds to TRBD1 (5 bases). The V gene lost 5 bases and the J gene lost 0 bases, with 17 bases spanning the gap. Germline-derived CDR1 and CDR2 are DFQATT and SNEGSKA (reference sequence). This CDR3 has 15 amino acids.

The chain couples TRBV12-3 or TRBV12-4 to TRBJ2-2; 7 bases are shared with TRBD2. There are 16 residues in the CDR3. V dropped 3 bases and J dropped 1; count of bases not matched to a gene: 5. The CDR3, as DNA: TGTGCCAGCAGTTTTAGGCTAGCGGAGAACACCGGGGAGCTGTTTTTT. Its protein is CASSFRLAENTGELFF.

Many counts were recorded for this clonotype. For the CDR3, the DNA is TGCAGTGCTAGACTAGCGCTCTCCTACGAGCAGTACTTC. Amino acid sequence: CSARLALSYEQYF. The V gene is TRBV20-1, the J gene TRBJ2-7, with D possibly TRBD2 on 6 matching bases. The V end was cut by 2 bases, the J end by 0 bases, with 8 bases between. The CDR3 has 13 residues. The germline V gene encodes CDR1 DFQATT and CDR2 SNEGSKA (reference sequence).

This clonotype was seen only a few times. V is TRBV28 and J is TRBJ1-4; no clear D. Germline CDR1 is MDHEN and CDR2 is SYDVKM. This CDR3 region has 13 residues. V lost 3 bases, J lost 3 bases, and 5 bases lay in between. Here the CDR3 DNA reads TGTGCCAGCAGTTTTTCAGCTAATGAAAAACTGTTTTTT. Translating gives CASSFSANEKLFF.

V usage is TRBV12-3 or TRBV12-4 and J usage is TRBJ2-1; 11 positions match TRBD2. CDR3 length: 15 amino acids. J gave up 6 bases and V 6 bases, and 7 bases lay outside the gene matches. In DNA form, the CDR3 reads TGTGCCAGCAGGGCGGGACTAGCGGACCCCAATGAGCAGTTCTTC. Translating gives CASRAGLADPNEQFF.

The rearrangement links TRBV27 to TRBJ2-7, with TRBD1 matching over 8 bases. From germline, CDR1 is MNHEY and CDR2 SMNVEV (reference sequence). With 8 bases clipped from V and 3 bases from J, the junction kept 6 bases outside the gene matches. This CDR3 is 13 amino acids long. The CDR3 loop is CASSDRVFYEQYF. The DNA of the CDR3 is TGTGCCAGCTCGGACAGGGTTTTCTACGAGCAGTACTTC.

This chain uses TRBV12-3 or TRBV12-4 with TRBJ2-7; D might be TRBD2 (6 bases). The germline V and J ends were trimmed by 0 bases and 0 bases, with 9 bases remaining between them. CDR3 size: 15 residues. The CDR3 loop reads CASSLAEGSSYEQYF. The CDR3 DNA is TGTGCCAGCAGTTTAGCGGAGGGGAGCTCCTACGAGCAGTACTTC.

This chain joins TRBV12-3 or TRBV12-4 and TRBJ2-5, with a weak D call TRBD1 (6 bases). This CDR3 has 14 amino acids. V lost 6 bases to trimming and J lost 2 bases, with 13 bases between them. The CDR3 reads CASSLGHLQETQYF. The CDR3 DNA is TGTGCCAGCAGCTTGGGACACCTACAAGAGACCCAGTACTTC.

This clonotype has a count of ten or more. The chain links TRBV27 to TRBJ2-4; perhaps TRBD2 as D (6 bases). CDR1 MNHEY and CDR2 SMNVEV come from the germline V gene (reference sequence). V lost 1 base to trimming and J lost 0 bases, with 13 bases between them. The CDR3 runs to 17 residues. The CDR3, as DNA: TGTGCCAGCAGTTTATATGGGGGGTCCTTAGCCAAAAACATTCAGTACTTC. Translated, it gives CASSLYGGSLAKNIQYF.

This clonotype was seen a handful of times. V gene TRBV12-3 or TRBV12-4 combines with J gene TRBJ2-1; D remains unclear. There are 15 residues in the CDR3. Trimming left V 2 bases short and J 0 bases short, with 8 bases between. CDR3 sequence: CASSLWARSYNEQFF. The CDR3 region has the DNA TGTGCCAGCAGTTTATGGGCCCGCTCCTACAATGAGCAGTTCTTC.

This clonotype was observed a few times. The V and J genes are TRBV6-5 and TRBJ2-1; a possible D gene is TRBD1 (5 bases). The germline V gene has CDR1 MNHEY and CDR2 SVGAGI. V shed 2 bases and J shed 9 bases, with 11 bases lying between them. CDR3 length equals 13 residues. CDR3: CASSYGAPGEQFF. The CDR3 coding sequence is TGTGCCAGCAGTTACGGGGCACCAGGTGAGCAGTTCTTC.

At least ten counts were recorded for this clonotype. V and J are TRBV3-1 and TRBJ2-1; D ambiguous. Germline V CDR1 and CDR2: LGHDT, YNNKEL (reference sequence). V lost 3 bases, J lost 6 bases, and 9 bases lay in between. CDR3 length equals 13 residues. The CDR3 bases are TGTGCCAGCAGCCAGAGAGGATCCAATGAGCAGTTCTTC. Encoded protein: CASSQRGSNEQFF.

This sequence joins TRBV2 and TRBJ2-4, with D tentatively TRBD1 or TRBD2 (5 bases each). The V end lost 4 bases, the J end lost 11 bases, and 21 bases lay between the germline ends. Germline V gives CDR1 SNHLY, CDR2 FYNNEI. The CDR3 is made up of 15 amino acids. This CDR3 is CASSAIPEYGDVQYF. The CDR3 coding sequence is TGTGCCAGCAGTGCCATTCCGGAGTATGGGGACGTTCAGTACTTC. Together with reference TRBV2 and TRBJ2-4, the CDR3 gives the full variable domain: EPEVTQTPSHQVTQMGQEVILRCVPISNHLYFYWYRQILGQKVEFLVSFYNNEISEKSEIFDDQFSVERPDGSNFTLKIRSTKLEDSAMYFCASSAIPEYGDVQYFGAGTRLSVL.

The rearrangement uses TRBV9 and TRBJ2-2, with 7 bases that match TRBD1. Trimming removed 2 bases from V and 5 bases from J; junction bases left unmatched: 9. Germline V gene lookup returns CDR1 SGDLS and CDR2 YYNGEE. The CDR3 is 16 residues long. The CDR3 DNA reads TGTGCCAGCAGCGTGGGGCGACAGGGTTGGACCGGGGAGCTGTTTTTT. The encoded protein is CASSVGRQGWTGELFF.